Reported below is one T cell receptor beta chain. The antigen remains unidentified. Other DNA sequences in this specimen translate into the identical CDR3. This specimen belongs to a study of shared clonotypes between healthy human individuals. Regarding the study as a whole: Larger estimated richness was generally seen in naive subsets than in memory subsets.

The authors' processing: Filtering of immunoSEQ junctional sequences could not match full-length read filtering. Sequencing used immunoSEQ multiplex PCR; TCRdb keeps in-frame clones, though not all of them. The V and J calls and clone size were taken over from that table, and D and trimming were inferred from the DNA. The repertoire includes 600,000 to 800,000 clones, over 55% of them detected once, and about 1.8% sits in the top ten. The CDR3 is 15 amino acids. Germline trimming cut 2 bases from V and 8 bases from J; bases unmatched to any gene: 6. Germline V gene sequence: CDR1 SNHLY, CDR2 FYNNEI. The donors, all of them Caucasian adults, lived in Nashville, Tennessee. From CD4+ cells came CD45RA+ naive and CD45RA-negative memory subsets.

The sequence derives from a woman aged 25-40 years in good health. The sequenced material came from memory CD4+ T cells sorted from blood. Subset given: CD45RA-negative fraction. The genes are TRBV2 and TRBJ2-1; the match to TRBD2 covers 10 bases. In DNA form, the CDR3 reads TGTGCCAGCAGTGAAAGGCTAGCGGGAGTTGATGAGCAGTTCTTC. This codes for CASSERLAGVDEQFF. The entire variable domain, with the rest obtained from reference TRBV2 and TRBJ2-1, is as follows: EPEVTQTPSHQVTQMGQEVILRCVPISNHLYFYWYRQILGQKVEFLVSFYNNEISEKSEIFDDQFSVERPDGSNFTLKIRSTKLEDSAMYFCASSERLAGVDEQFFGPGTRLTVL.